The 2 T cell receptor beta chains below were found in one sample sequenced in a study of identical twins. MiXCR, applied by TCRdb to the 5' RACE reads, yields one record per CDR3 protein. The sample yields roughly 260,000 distinct CDR3 sequences, over 12% seen once. Sequencing input: memory (CD45RO+) T cells sorted from blood. These receptors originate from a woman younger than 35 in good health.

The CDR3 DNA follows: TGTGCCAGCAGCTTCGTCGGACTAGCGGGAAACAATGAGCAGTTCTTC. It encodes CASSFVGLAGNNEQFF. This chain uses TRBV7-2 with TRBJ2-1, with 12 bases aligning to TRBD2. This CDR3 has 16 residues. Germline V gives CDR1 SGHTA, CDR2 FQGNSA. After removal of 3 bases from V and 5 bases from J, the junction contained 5 bases not matched to a gene.

The sample holds a few counts of this clonotype. This chain joins TRBV12-3 or TRBV12-4 and TRBJ2-1; no definite D call. CDR3 length: 18 amino acids. V shed 1 base and J shed 4 bases, with 20 bases lying between them. In DNA, the CDR3 is TGTGCCAGCAGTTTAGAGTTAAGGGCCGCGCCTGGATACAATGAGCAGTTCTTC. This encodes CASSLELRAAPGYNEQFF.